This T cell receptor beta chain was retrieved from a study of shared clonotypes between healthy human individuals. Study findings and constraints: As a rule, naive subsets had a larger estimated richness than memory subsets. An expected dependence of interdonor clonotype sharing on sequencing depth was noted.

This clone appeared a single time. Its antigen is as yet unknown. Deep-level assay runs were performed. The protocol was immunoSEQ multiplex PCR, while the TCRdb copy is restricted to in-frame clones and leaves out a portion. The sample has some 1,600,000 clones; approximately 98% are singletons. This CDR3 comprises 17 residues. Germline lookup yields CDR1 MDHEN and CDR2 SYDVKM. V lost 7 bases, J lost 7 bases, and 20 bases stayed unmatched. This chain links TRBV28 with TRBJ2-7; TRBD2 agrees at 9 bases. The receptor comes from a man aged 25-45 years in good health. Sequenced: naive CD4+ T cells sorted from blood. Subset in this sample: CD45RA+ positively selected. CDR3 sequence (DNA): TGTGCCAGCACCAATAGGGCTAGCGGGAATTGGGTCGGGGAGCAGTACTTC. Its protein is CASTNRASGNWVGEQYF.